The 8 T cell receptor beta chains below come from one sample, sequenced in a study of cytomegalovirus exposure and HLA in healthy donors. The primer mix had 60 Vbeta and 13 Jbeta primers. The assay was immunoSEQ multiplex PCR, and TCRdb's table has in-frame clones only and misses some. Its listing shows 40,000 to 60,000 clones. The sequenced sample consisted of PBMCs. The source of these receptors is a female donor in good health and CMV-seronegative.

The V call is TRBV19, the J call TRBJ1-5; TRBD1 matches at 8 bases. Germline assignment: CDR1 LNHDA and CDR2 SQIVND (reference sequence). This CDR3 comprises 16 residues. After removal of 6 bases from V and 1 base from J, the junction contained 8 bases not matched to a gene. The CDR3 region is CASSPSSGGSNQPQHF. The CDR3 DNA reads as TGTGCCAGTAGCCCTTCATCAGGGGGCAGCAATCAGCCCCAGCATTTT.

The chain is built from TRBV6-6 and TRBJ2-7, with 9 bases identical to TRBD1. The CDR3 spans 16 residues. Germline trimming cut 5 bases from V and 2 bases from J; bases unmatched to any gene: 10. Per germline, CDR1 MNHNY and CDR2 SVGAGI (reference sequence). CDR3 nucleotide sequence: TGTGCCAGCAGTAACGGGGGACAGGGCAGCGCCTACGAGCAGTACTTC. Amino acid sequence: CASSNGGQGSAYEQYF.

The chain combines TRBV30 with TRBJ2-7; 7 nucleotides match TRBD1. The junction had 4 bases not matched to a gene; V was cut back by 5 bases and J by 3 bases. The CDR3 covers 12 residues. Germline assignment: CDR1 GTSNPN and CDR2 SVGIG (reference sequence). The CDR3 region is CAWGQDLYEQYF. In DNA, the CDR3 is TGTGCCTGGGGACAGGACCTCTACGAGCAGTACTTC.

This chain connects TRBV5-1 to TRBJ2-7; tentative D call: TRBD2 (5 bases). With 4 bases removed from V and 6 bases from J, the gap between germline ends came to 11 bases. Germline CDR1 reads SGHRS; CDR2 reads YFSETQ. This CDR3 spans 12 amino acids. Here the CDR3 reads CASSPPGGEQYF. DNA for the CDR3: TGCGCCAGCAGCCCCCCCGGAGGCGAGCAGTACTTC.

V is TRBV5-1 and J is TRBJ2-2; D may be TRBD1 (6 bases). V lost 3 bases and J 1 base, leaving 10 bases between the germline ends. Per germline, CDR1 SGHRS and CDR2 YFSETQ. CDR3 size: 15 residues. CDR3 amino acids: CASSSRGENTGELFF. CDR3 sequence (DNA): TGCGCCAGCAGCTCCAGGGGCGAGAACACCGGGGAGCTGTTTTTT. The full variable domain, in which reference TRBV5-1 and TRBJ2-2 provide the parts outside the CDR3, is KAGVTQTPRYLIKTRGQQVTLSCSPISGHRSVSWYQQTPGQGLQFLFEYFSETQRNKGNFPGRFSGRQFSNSRSEMNVSTLELGDSALYLCASSSRGENTGELFFGEGSRLTVL.

This chain uses TRBV28 with TRBJ2-7; 11 bases match TRBD2. The CDR3 has 16 residues. Per the germline V gene, CDR1 is MDHEN and CDR2 is SYDVKM. Germline trimming cut 2 bases from V and 2 bases from J; bases unmatched to any gene: 5. The CDR3 sequence is CASSLVSGGAAYEQYF. CDR3 sequence (DNA): TGTGCCAGCAGTTTAGTTAGCGGGGGGGCGGCCTACGAGCAGTACTTC.

This chain joins TRBV5-1 and TRBJ1-2, with D possibly being TRBD1 (5 bases). Germline lookup yields CDR1 SGHRS and CDR2 YFSETQ. CDR3 size: 16 residues. V shed 1 base and J shed 0 bases, with 13 bases lying between them. The CDR3 reads CASSLSGRAANYGYTF. The CDR3 coding sequence is TGCGCCAGCAGCTTGTCAGGGAGGGCAGCTAACTATGGCTACACCTTC.

CDR3 DNA sequence: TGTGCCACCAGCAGGGGCCTCGAAGACTATGGCTACACCTTC. Residues: CATSRGLEDYGYTF. The chain joins TRBV15 to TRBJ1-2; D gene uncertain. Between the trimmed V and J ends, which lost 3 bases and 3 bases, there was a span of 11 bases. The CDR3 extends over 14 amino acids. Germline V gene data show CDR1 as LNHNV and CDR2 as YYDKDF (reference sequence).